Detailed here is one TCR beta chain. Its antigen remains unknown. The sample comes from a study of cytomegalovirus exposure and HLA in healthy donors. The CDR3 totals 16 residues. At sampling all donors were nominally healthy, likely with unrecorded immune exposures. Notes on the study in general: Through in vitro validation, three CMV-associated chains were shown to be specific for CMV antigens. Evidence from a later analysis indicated that most CMV-associated TCR beta chains looked HLA-restricted.

The PCR contained 60 Vbeta and 13 Jbeta primers. In the authors' methods: An analysis performed later counted 81 million or so unique TCR beta chains (roughly 11 million of them shared). TCRdb keeps only in-frame clones here, not all; method: immunoSEQ multiplex PCR. V and J calls and clone size follow that table, whereas D and trimming were derived from the DNA. The table lists some 120,000 clones, 74% of them singletons, with less than 5% in the top ten. Specimen: PBMCs. This clonotype was obtained from a woman between 45 and 65 years old in good health and CMV-seropositive. This chain uses TRBV21-1 with TRBJ1-5. TRBV21-1 is annotated as a pseudogene. In nucleotides, the CDR3 is TGTGCCAGGGATCGAGGACTAATCAGCTCCAATCAGCCCCAGCATTTT. It codes for CARDRGLISSNQPQHF.